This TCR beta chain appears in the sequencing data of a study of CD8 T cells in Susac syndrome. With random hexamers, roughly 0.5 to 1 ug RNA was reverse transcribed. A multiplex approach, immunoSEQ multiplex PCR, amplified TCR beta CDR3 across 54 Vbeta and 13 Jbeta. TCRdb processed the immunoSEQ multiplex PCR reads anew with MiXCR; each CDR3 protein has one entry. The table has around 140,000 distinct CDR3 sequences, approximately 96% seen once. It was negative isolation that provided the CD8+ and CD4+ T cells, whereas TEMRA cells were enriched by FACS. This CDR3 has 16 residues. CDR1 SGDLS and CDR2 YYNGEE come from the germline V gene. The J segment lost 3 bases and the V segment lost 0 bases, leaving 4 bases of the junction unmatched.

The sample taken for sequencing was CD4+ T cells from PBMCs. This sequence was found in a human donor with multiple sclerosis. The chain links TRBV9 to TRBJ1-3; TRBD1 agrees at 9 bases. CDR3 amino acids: CASSVAGTGNGNTIYF. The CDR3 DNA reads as TGTGCCAGCAGCGTAGCAGGGACAGGGAATGGAAACACCATATATTTT. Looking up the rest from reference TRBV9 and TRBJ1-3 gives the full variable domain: DSGVTQTPKHLITATGQRVTLRCSPRSGDLSVYWYQQSLDQGLQFLIQYYNGEERAKGNILERFSAQQFPDLHSELNLSSLELGDSALYFCASSVAGTGNGNTIYFGEGSWLTVV.